Following are 17 T cell receptor beta chains from one sample sequenced in a study of glioma-infiltrating T cells. Amplification of TCR alpha and beta CDR3 regions from RNA used iRepertoire nested multiplex PCR. MiXCR, applied by TCRdb to the multiplex PCR reads, yields one record per CDR3 protein. The repertoire has 110,000 or so distinct CDR3 sequences, 25% of them found once; the top ten carry 35%. Sequenced material: glioma tissue, nonneoplastic brain tissue, or PBMCs (not recorded which). The origin of the receptors is a human donor with low-grade glioma or glioblastoma, undergoing nonglioma brain surgery, or in good health (not recorded which).

At least ten counts were recorded for this clonotype. The V call is TRBV9, the J call TRBJ2-3; no reliable D call. The CDR3 runs to 13 residues. The V gene's germline CDR1 is SGDLS and CDR2 YYNGEE. V was trimmed by 4 bases and J by 2 bases, leaving 8 bases between them. This CDR3 is CASSPSVTDTQYF. The CDR3 DNA reads TGTGCCAGCAGCCCCTCGGTCACAGATACGCAGTATTTT.

This clonotype was recorded at least ten times. The V call is TRBV4-3, the J call TRBJ1-1; D perhaps matches TRBD1 (5 bases). Trimming removed 3 bases from V and 6 bases from J, with 11 bases in between. The CDR3 is 13 residues long. Per the germline V gene, CDR1 is LGHNA and CDR2 is YSLEER. The CDR3 DNA reads as TGCGCCAGCAGCCAGGGGCCCTTCGCTGAAGCTTTCTTT. Translation gives CASSQGPFAEAFF.

This clonotype was seen more than once but under ten times. The rearrangement links TRBV19 to TRBJ2-3; 7 nucleotides line up with TRBD2. Looked up from germline, CDR1 is LNHDA and CDR2 is SQIVND (reference sequence). This CDR3 has 16 residues. After removal of 4 bases from V and 2 bases from J, the junction contained 9 bases not matched to a gene. The CDR3 loop reads CASSTPGRENTDTQYF. The CDR3 DNA is TGTGCCAGTAGTACGCCGGGGCGGGAGAACACAGATACGCAGTATTTT.

This clonotype has at least ten counts. This chain connects TRBV12-3 or TRBV12-4 to TRBJ1-6, with D uncertain. V was clipped by 3 bases and J by 10 bases, with 7 bases between them. The CDR3 has 12 residues. This chain's CDR3 is CASSFQWSPLHF. The CDR3 nucleotides are TGTGCCAGCAGTTTTCAGTGGTCACCCCTCCACTTT.

In its sample, this clonotype was seen many times. The rearrangement joins TRBV20-1 to TRBJ1-6, with 8 bases fitting TRBD1. The CDR3 has 14 residues. CDR1 and CDR2 (germline): DFQATT, SNEGSKA (reference sequence). V shed 5 bases and J 10 bases; nucleotides not matched to a gene: 10. For the CDR3, the DNA is TGCAGTGCTTATTCCACAGGGGGGGGCTCACCCCTCCACTTT. Amino acid sequence: CSAYSTGGGSPLHF.

Points on this clonotype: The junction departs from the called germline gene at one end, perhaps through a read error. The J gene is TRBJ2-7, the V gene TRBV27; D unresolved. The germline gives CDR1 MNHEY, CDR2 SMNVEV (reference sequence). The CDR3 has 16 amino acids. As DNA, the CDR3 is TGTGCCAGCAGCTTATCCAATCCACCATTCTCCTACGGGCAGTACTTC. Its translation is CASSLSNPPFSYGQYF.

The chain has TRBV29-1 and TRBJ2-5, with 7 bases lining up with TRBD2. CDR1 and CDR2 (germline): SQVTM, ANQGSEA. This CDR3 has 13 amino acids. Trimming cost V 6 bases and J 3 bases; bases outside gene matches: 7. The CDR3 sequence is CSVHTRGEETQYF. CDR3 sequence (DNA): TGCAGCGTCCACACCCGGGGGGAAGAGACCCAGTACTTC.

Only a few counts were recorded for this clonotype. This may be a read error: a much more frequent sequence differs by one nucleotide. The J gene is TRBJ2-4, the V gene TRBV7-2; D not certain. Germline loops: CDR1 SGHTA, CDR2 FQGNSA. This CDR3 spans 12 amino acids. V lost 5 bases and J 5 bases, leaving 7 bases between the germline ends. The CDR3 coding sequence is TGTGCCAGCAGCGCGATGGAAAACATTCAGTACTTC. This codes for CASSAMENIQYF.

In regard to this clonotype: One end of the junction does not line up with germline, which may come from a read error. This chain links TRBV5-1 with TRBJ2-3; tentatively, D is TRBD2 (5 bases). CDR1 and CDR2 from the germline V gene are SGHRS and YFSETQ. The CDR3 sequence is 16 residues long. The CDR3 protein is CASILAGAQGADTQYF. DNA for the CDR3: TGCGCCAGCATCTTGGCGGGCGCCCAAGGCGCAGATACGCAGTATTTT. The full variable domain, rest sourced from reference TRBV5-1 and TRBJ2-3, is KAGVTQTPRYLIKTRGQQVTLSCSPISGHRSVSWYQQTPGQGLQFLFEYFSETQRNKGNFPGRFSGRQFSNSRSEMNVSTLELGDSALYLCASILAGAQGADTQYFGPGTRLTVL.

The DNA for the CDR3 is TGCGCCAGCAGCTCCCGGCCACAGGGGAACACTGAAGCTTTCTTT. This translates into CASSSRPQGNTEAFF. The V and J genes are TRBV5-1 and TRBJ1-1; D is possibly TRBD1 (6 bases). The CDR3 has 15 amino acids. Germline CDR1 SGHRS, CDR2 YFSETQ. V lost 3 bases, J lost 1 base, and 13 bases lay in between.

This clonotype was seen ten or more times. This chain uses TRBV19 with TRBJ1-2, with 9 positions matching TRBD1. The CDR3 sequence is 16 residues long. The V gene end was trimmed by 7 bases and the J gene end by 2 bases; junction bases not matched to a gene: 11. Germline assignment: CDR1 LNHDA and CDR2 SQIVND (reference sequence). The CDR3 is CASTRTGVTRNYGYTF. The CDR3 DNA reads as TGTGCCAGTACACGGACAGGGGTAACTCGAAACTATGGCTACACCTTC. The full variable domain, in which reference TRBV19 and TRBJ1-2 provide the parts outside the CDR3, is DGGITQSPKYLFRKEGQNVTLSCEQNLNHDAMYWYRQDPGQGLRLIYYSQIVNDFQKGDIAEGYSVSREKKESFPLTVTSAQKNPTAFYLCASTRTGVTRNYGYTFGSGTRLTVV.

The chain has TRBV9 and TRBJ2-7; 11 bases line up with TRBD1. The V gene end was trimmed by 4 bases and the J gene end by 4 bases; junction bases not matched to a gene: 7. There are 15 residues in the CDR3. CDR1 is SGDLS and CDR2 is YYNGEE in the germline V gene. The DNA for the CDR3 is TGTGCCAGCAGCCCAAGCGGACAGGGGGCTTACGAGCAGTACTTC. Protein: CASSPSGQGAYEQYF.

The rearrangement links TRBV5-4 to TRBJ1-1; no firm D call. Germline-derived CDR1 and CDR2 are SGHNT and YYREEE (reference sequence). This CDR3 contains 12 residues. Trimming cost V 0 bases and J 6 bases, with 6 bases left between them. The CDR3 loop reads CASSLARSEAFF. The CDR3 DNA reads TGTGCCAGCAGCTTGGCCAGGTCTGAAGCTTTCTTT.

This clonotype was counted only a few times. The V and J genes are TRBV7-2 and TRBJ2-4, with D perhaps matching TRBD2 (6 bases). V was shortened by 2 bases and J by 2 bases, with 16 bases between the two germline ends. The V gene's germline CDR1 is SGHTA and CDR2 FQGNSA. The CDR3 runs to 17 residues. CDR3 coding DNA: TGTGCCAGCAGCTTAATCTCGGGGGAAGAGACCAAAAACATTCAGTACTTC. As protein: CASSLISGEETKNIQYF.

This clonotype has a count of ten or more. The chain is built from TRBV6-6 and TRBJ2-4; a possible D gene is TRBD1 (5 bases). The CDR3 has 14 amino acids. Trimming pared 2 bases from V and 5 bases from J, leaving 10 bases between. Germline-derived CDR1 and CDR2 are MNHNY and SVGAGI (reference sequence). In DNA, the CDR3 is TGTGCCAGCAGTTACCGCAGGGCAGAAAACATTCAGTACTTC. Translating gives CASSYRRAENIQYF.

With regard to this clonotype: A much larger clone lies a single base off, so this may be a read error. The rearrangement uses TRBV18 and TRBJ2-1; tentative D call: TRBD1 (6 bases). The CDR3 spans 15 residues. Per germline, CDR1 KGHSH and CDR2 LQKENI. The DNA of the CDR3 is TGTACCAGCTCACCACCAACAGGGTCCTACAATGAGCAGTTCTTC. This gives the protein CTSSPPTGSYNEQFF.

This clonotype was found many times. This rearrangement joins TRBV12-3 or TRBV12-4 to TRBJ2-1; 12 nucleotides agree with TRBD2. This CDR3 has 16 amino acids. V trimming: 8 bases; J trimming: 4 bases; junction bases outside the gene matches: 9. The CDR3 spells CASRSWTSGIYNEQFF. CDR3 nucleotide sequence: TGTGCCAGCCGATCCTGGACTAGCGGGATATACAATGAGCAGTTCTTC.